This is a list of T cell receptor beta chains from one sample in a study of shared clonotypes between healthy human individuals. Profiling relied on immunoSEQ multiplex PCR, and the TCRdb table lists in-frame clones only, not all of them. Of millions of clones listed, 85% to 95% are singletons. Specimen: naive CD4+ T cells sorted from blood. All receptors come from a man in his late teens or twenties in good health. The CDR3 runs from the conserved cysteine through the conserved F or W. D genes are given only for firm matches. Expanded clones get a size class; other rows say once, few or many, or leave the size out.

clone_size	j_call	d_call	v_call	cdr3_nt	cdr3_aa
once	TRBJ1-3	-	TRBV5-6	TGTGCCAGCAGCCTTCGGGGCTCGGGAGGTGGAAACACCATATATTTT	CASSLRGSGGGNTIYF
-	TRBJ1-4	-	TRBV11-2	TGTGCCAGCAGCTTAGTGTATGGGACGGCTAATGAAAAACTGTTTTTT	CASSLVYGTANEKLFF
-	TRBJ2-1	TRBD2	TRBV15	TGTGCCACCAGCAGAGATGGGACTAGCTCCTATGAGCAGTTCTTC	CATSRDGTSSYEQFF
-	TRBJ1-6	-	TRBV15	TGTGCCGTCTCCGGGGTTTTTAATTCACCCCTCCACTTT	CAVSGVFNSPLHF
-	TRBJ1-5	-	TRBV28	TGTGCCAGCAGTTACGGCAGCAATCAGCCCCAGCATTTT	CASSYGSNQPQHF
-	TRBJ1-2	TRBD1	TRBV28	TGTGCCAGCAGTTTATCCGGGACAGCCAACTATGGCTACACCTTC	CASSLSGTANYGYTF
-	TRBJ2-1	TRBD2	TRBV28	TGTGCCAGCAGGGGGACTAGCGGAAACAATGAGCAGTTCTTC	CASRGTSGNNEQFF
once	TRBJ2-5	-	TRBV7-2	TGTGCCAGCAGCTCTGACGGAGCCTCTGCCCAGACCCAGTACTTC	CASSSDGASAQTQYF
-	TRBJ2-3	-	TRBV5-4	TGTGCCAGCAGCTTCCTCTCAATTACAGATACGCAGTATTTT	CASSFLSITDTQYF
-	TRBJ2-1	TRBD2	TRBV2	TGTGCCAGCAGTGCCCCCTTGAGGGGGAAGACTAGCGGGAGTTACAATGAGCAGTTCTTC	CASSAPLRGKTSGSYNEQFF
-	TRBJ1-1	-	TRBV5-6	TGTGCCAGCACCTACAACATATGGAACACTGAAGCTTTCTTT	CASTYNIWNTEAFF
-	TRBJ2-3	TRBD2	TRBV19	TGTGCCAGTAGTGCAGGACTAGCGGGAGGTACAGATACGCAGTATTTT	CASSAGLAGGTDTQYF
-	TRBJ2-5	TRBD2	TRBV16	TGTGCCAGCAGCCGGTCCCTACTAGCGGGGGCAGAGACCCAGTACTTC	CASSRSLLAGAETQYF
-	TRBJ2-7	-	TRBV4-1	TGCGCCAGCAGCCCCCTTCAGGGGCCCTACGAGCAGTACTTC	CASSPLQGPYEQYF
-	TRBJ2-7	TRBD1	TRBV10-3	TGTGCCATCAGGGGACAGGGGGCGTACGAGCAGTACTTC	CAIRGQGAYEQYF
-	TRBJ1-2	-	TRBV25-1	TGTGCCAGCAGTGAATCCGGGCAGAACTATGGCTACACCTTC	CASSESGQNYGYTF
-	TRBJ2-7	-	TRBV19	TGTGCCAGTAGTATAGGTCTTGGCGGCCCACCCTACGAGCAGTACTTC	CASSIGLGGPPYEQYF
once	TRBJ2-3	TRBD1	TRBV5-5	TGTGCCAGCAGCTACGCAGGGGGCGGCACAGATACGCAGTATTTT	CASSYAGGGTDTQYF
-	TRBJ1-4	TRBD1	TRBV5-5	TGTGCCAGCAGCTTCTGGAGGACAGGGGTAACTAATGAAAAACTGTTTTTT	CASSFWRTGVTNEKLFF
-	TRBJ1-1	-	TRBV6-1	TGTGCCAGCAGTGGGTTAGTGAACACTGAAGCTTTCTTT	CASSGLVNTEAFF
-	TRBJ2-4	-	TRBV9	TGTGCCAGCAGCGTAGATCCAGGGAAAAACATTCAGTACTTC	CASSVDPGKNIQYF
-	TRBJ2-7	-	TRBV28	TGTGCCAGCAGTTTCAATTTTAGACAGAGGACCTACGAGCAGTACTTC	CASSFNFRQRTYEQYF
few	TRBJ2-7	-	TRBV5-1	TGCGCCAGCAGCTCGGACACCTACGAGCAGTACTTC	CASSSDTYEQYF
-	TRBJ2-7	-	TRBV6-5	TGTGCCAGCAGTTGGTTGGGACGGATCGCCTACGAGCAGTACTTC	CASSWLGRIAYEQYF
-	TRBJ2-2	-	TRBV30	TGTGCCTGGGCCAAAACCGGGGAGCTGTTTTTT	CAWAKTGELFF
-	TRBJ2-7	TRBD1	TRBV6-6	TGTGCCAGCAGGGAACAGGGGGGAGTTGAGACCTACGAGCAGTACTTC	CASREQGGVETYEQYF
-	TRBJ1-2	-	TRBV28	TGTGCCAGCAGTACCCCTTCAGCGGGGGCGACTGGCTACACCTTC	CASSTPSAGATGYTF
-	TRBJ2-2	-	TRBV7-6	TGTGCCAGCAGCACTTCGGACACCGGGGAGCTGTTTTTT	CASSTSDTGELFF
-	TRBJ2-4	TRBD1	TRBV6-6	TGTGCCAGCACTCTGACAGGGGGAAACATTCAGTACTTC	CASTLTGGNIQYF
-	TRBJ2-7	TRBD2	TRBV7-2	TGTGCCAGCAGCCTTAGGGAGCGGGGGGCCTACGAGCAGTACTTC	CASSLRERGAYEQYF
-	TRBJ2-1	-	TRBV5-1	TGCGCCAGCAGCTTGGTGTCAGGGTCCTACAATGAGCAGTTCTTC	CASSLVSGSYNEQFF
-	TRBJ2-4	TRBD2	TRBV7-2	TGTGCCAGCAGCTCCGGACTAGCGGGAGCTAATCAGTACTTC	CASSSGLAGANQYF
-	TRBJ2-1	TRBD2	TRBV5-1	TGCGCCAGCCACCCTGGCGGGAGTAATGAGCAGTTCTTC	CASHPGGSNEQFF
-	TRBJ2-1	TRBD1	TRBV30	TGTGCCTGGAGTGGGGGCCGGGGACAGAGACACAATGAGCAGTTCTTC	CAWSGGRGQRHNEQFF
-	TRBJ2-1	TRBD2	TRBV10-3	TGTGCCATCAGTGAGACATTTAGCGGGAGTGGGGATGAGCAGTTCTTC	CAISETFSGSGDEQFF
-	TRBJ1-6	-	TRBV4-3	TGCGCCAGCAGCCCTGGGAGGGAATTTAATTCACCCCTCCACTTT	CASSPGREFNSPLHF
-	TRBJ1-2	TRBD1	TRBV28	TGTGCCAGCAGTCCCGGGACAGGGCCCTATGGCTACACCTTC	CASSPGTGPYGYTF
-	TRBJ2-7	TRBD1	TRBV5-1	TGCGCCAGCAGCGTGATGGGACAGGGTAATAACGAGCAGTACTTC	CASSVMGQGNNEQYF
-	TRBJ2-5	-	TRBV7-3	TGTGCCAGCAGCCCGATACAGGGTGCCCTCGAGACCCAGTACTTC	CASSPIQGALETQYF
-	TRBJ2-7	-	TRBV19	TGTGCCAGTAGTATAGGGCGGGGTGACTACGAGCAGTACTTC	CASSIGRGDYEQYF
-	TRBJ1-2	-	TRBV27	TGTGCCAGCAGTTTATCCGCCGGGGGGAGAGTCTATGGCTACACCTTC	CASSLSAGGRVYGYTF
-	TRBJ2-7	-	TRBV19	TGTGCCAGTAGTAGGGGACTCCCCTACGAGCAGTACTTC	CASSRGLPYEQYF
once	TRBJ1-1	-	TRBV6-1	TGTGCCAGCAGCGGGACATTGAACACTGAAGCTTTCTTT	CASSGTLNTEAFF
-	TRBJ1-1	-	TRBV19	TGTGCCAGTGGGGAAATCGGGACGAGGAACACTGAAGCTTTCTTT	CASGEIGTRNTEAFF
-	TRBJ2-2	TRBD2	TRBV7-2	TGTGCCAGCAGCTCCAGCGGGAGGGGGTCCGGGGAGCTGTTTTTT	CASSSSGRGSGELFF
-	TRBJ1-6	TRBD1	TRBV5-1	TGCGCCAGCAGCTTAAAACTGGGACAGGGAGATTCACCCCTCCACTTT	CASSLKLGQGDSPLHF
-	TRBJ2-1	-	TRBV18	TGTGCCAGCATTTCCGGGTCCCGCTCCTACAATGAGCAGTTCTTC	CASISGSRSYNEQFF
-	TRBJ1-2	-	TRBV9	TGTGCCAGCAGCGTAGGGTCGGTGAATGGCTACACCTTC	CASSVGSVNGYTF
once	TRBJ1-4	-	TRBV25-1	TGTGCCAGCAGTGAACTAGGTCAGACACTGTTTTTT	CASSELGQTLFF
-	TRBJ2-7	-	TRBV19	TGTGCCAGTAGGGGGGCTGGGACTGGAGAACGCTACGAGCAGTACTTC	CASRGAGTGERYEQYF